This T cell receptor (beta chain) stems from a study of blood T cell repertoires in COVID-19. Study details: Acute-phase and convalescent COVID-19 samples originated in the United States, Italy and Spain.

Germline assignment: CDR1 KGHSH and CDR2 LQKENI. Unmatched junction bases numbered 9, after V lost 2 bases and J lost 6 bases. The CDR3 length is 15 residues. As processed by the authors: For nucleated cells, counts were estimated from reference gene primer amplification. Profiled with immunoSEQ multiplex PCR; TCRdb holds only in-frame clones, not every one. D and trimming were read from the DNA, whereas the V and J calls and clone size are those reported in that table. This table holds around 260,000 clones, around 84% found once. The sample was peripheral blood. This sequence joins TRBV18 and TRBJ1-2; 7 bases are a match to TRBD1. This clonotype originated in a man between 60 and 70 years old with acute or convalescent COVID-19. CDR3 in amino acids: CASSPSQQGSHGYTF. CDR3 nucleotides: TGTGCCAGCTCACCAAGTCAACAGGGGTCCCATGGCTACACCTTC.